Below are 30 T cell receptor beta chains sequenced from a single sample in a study of PD-1 blockade in classical Hodgkin lymphoma. Sequenced by immunoSEQ multiplex PCR; TCRdb stores in-frame clones only, minus some. The sample lists over 60,000 clones; roughly nine tenths were seen once. Time point here: cycle 4 day 1 (C4D1), after six to seven weeks of nivolumab. The patients all showed relapse after autologous stem cell transplantation, while their brentuximab vedotin exposure varied. This specimen consisted of peripheral blood mononuclear cells (PBMCs), obtained before the fourth cycle of nivolumab. The source is a human donor with classical Hodgkin lymphoma.

V gene TRBV15 combines with J gene TRBJ1-1; D gene ambiguous. V lost 0 bases to trimming and J lost 0 bases, with 11 bases between them. CDR1 is LNHNV, CDR2 YYDKDF, per germline (reference sequence). This CDR3 is 16 amino acids long. CDR3: CATSRDLRLMNTEAFF. In DNA form, the CDR3 reads TGTGCCACCAGCAGAGACCTGCGGCTCATGAACACTGAAGCTTTCTTT.

In this sample, this clone turned up a few times. This chain uses TRBV19 with TRBJ1-1; 10 bases are shared with TRBD1. The CDR3 has 16 residues. Unmatched junction bases numbered 16, after V lost 9 bases and J lost 6 bases. CDR1 is LNHDA and CDR2 is SQIVND in the germline V gene (reference sequence). CDR3 bases: TGTGCCAGCGCCGGGACAGGGGCCCTCCGGGTCGCTGAAGCTTTCTTT. Translating gives CASAGTGALRVAEAFF. Full variable domain (rest looked up from reference TRBV19 and TRBJ1-1): DGGITQSPKYLFRKEGQNVTLSCEQNLNHDAMYWYRQDPGQGLRLIYYSQIVNDFQKGDIAEGYSVSREKKESFPLTVTSAQKNPTAFYLCASAGTGALRVAEAFFGQGTRLTVV.

The V and J genes are TRBV7-9 and TRBJ1-2; possibly TRBD1 for D (6 bases). The CDR3 is 13 residues long. Per germline, CDR1 SEHNR and CDR2 FQNEAQ (reference sequence). V lost 5 bases and J lost 5, with 12 bases in between. The CDR3 region has the DNA TGTGCCAGCAGCCCTGCACAGGGATATGGCTACACCTTC. It yields the protein CASSPAQGYGYTF. The variable domain in full, with the rest retrieved from reference TRBV7-9 and TRBJ1-2, is DTGVSQNPRHKITKRGQNVTFRCDPISEHNRLYWYRQTLGQGPEFLTYFQNEAQLEKSRLLSDRFSAERPKGSFSTLEIQRTEQGDSAMYLCASSPAQGYGYTFGSGTRLTVV.

The rearrangement joins TRBV7-6 to TRBJ2-1, with a tentative D call TRBD2 (7 bases). There are 14 residues in the CDR3. The V and J ends lost 3 bases and 2 bases respectively, with 8 bases between them. Germline assignment: CDR1 SGHVS and CDR2 FNYEAQ. The CDR3 DNA sequence: TGTGCCAGCAGCTTCGGGGGGCCCTACAATGAGCAGTTCTTC. Translated: CASSFGGPYNEQFF.

V and J are TRBV7-3 and TRBJ1-1; unclear D gene. The V gene's germline CDR1 is SGHTA and CDR2 FQGTGA. The CDR3 has 13 residues. V lost 1 base and J lost 1, with 4 bases in between. CDR3 residues: CASSLMGNTEAFF. The CDR3 nucleotides read TGTGCCAGCAGCTTAATGGGGAACACTGAAGCTTTCTTT.

The chain carries TRBV6-1 and TRBJ1-5, with D maybe TRBD1 (5 bases). The germline V gene encodes CDR1 MNHNS and CDR2 SASEGT. CDR3 length: 14 residues. V dropped 1 base and J dropped 9 bases, with 13 bases sitting between them. The CDR3 loop is CASSEDLMGRPQHF. The CDR3 DNA reads as TGTGCCAGCAGTGAAGATTTGATGGGACGGCCCCAGCATTTT.

The genes are TRBV29-1 and TRBJ2-3; D perhaps matches TRBD1 (6 bases). V dropped 7 bases and J dropped 5 bases, with 16 bases sitting between them. Germline V gene lookup returns CDR1 SQVTM and CDR2 ANQGSEA. CDR3 size: 13 residues. CDR3 DNA: TGCAGCGCCAGGGACAACCGTCAAGATACGCAGTATTTT. It specifies CSARDNRQDTQYF.

This chain joins TRBV6-5 and TRBJ2-3; D gene uncertain. CDR1 and CDR2 (germline): MNHEY, SVGAGI. CDR3 length: 14 amino acids. V was shortened by 2 bases and J by 0 bases, with 6 bases between the two germline ends. CDR3 sequence: CASSYGVSTDTQYF. The DNA for the CDR3 is TGTGCCAGCAGTTACGGCGTTAGCACAGATACGCAGTATTTT.

The genes are TRBV2 and TRBJ2-1; D call uncertain. Trimming took off 8 bases at V and 7 bases at J, with 9 bases between the two ends. Germline-derived CDR1 and CDR2 are SNHLY and FYNNEI. The CDR3 totals 11 residues. The DNA for the CDR3 is TGTGCCAGCCAAGTGGGGAATGAGCAGTTCTTC. Translated, it gives CASQVGNEQFF.

The chain links TRBV23-1 to TRBJ2-7; no clear D. TRBV23-1 is an ORF, and what it does is uncertain. Deletions cut 6 bases from V and 6 bases from J, with 9 bases between. The CDR3 loop spans 11 amino acids. The CDR3 bases are TGCGCCAGCAGCCCAAGGAGCGAGCAGTACTTC. Translation gives CASSPRSEQYF.

The genes are TRBV7-8 and TRBJ2-7; a possible D gene is TRBD2 (6 bases). Trimming took off 5 bases at V and 2 bases at J, with 13 bases between the two ends. The CDR3 runs to 14 residues. The germline V gene encodes CDR1 SGHVS and CDR2 FQNEAQ. CDR3 coding DNA: TGTGCCAGCAGCGCCCGGGGGTTAGCCTACGAGCAGTACTTC. This encodes CASSARGLAYEQYF.

The gene calls are TRBV28 and TRBJ2-2; either TRBD1 or TRBD2 may supply D (5 bases each). V was trimmed by 6 bases and J by 7 bases, leaving 27 bases between them. CDR1 is MDHEN and CDR2 is SYDVKM in the germline V gene. The CDR3 extends over 18 amino acids. CDR3 sequence (DNA): TGTGCCAGCAGGTTTTCCCCCCGGCGGGCAGGGCTAGGCGGGGAGCTGTTTTTT. Translated, it gives CASRFSPRRAGLGGELFF.

The V gene is TRBV7-9, the J gene TRBJ2-1; unclear D gene. Germline V gene lookup returns CDR1 SEHNR and CDR2 FQNEAQ (reference sequence). CDR3 length equals 15 residues. Trimming left V 1 base short and J 3 bases short, with 10 bases between. The CDR3 is CASSLDTVGYNEQFF. The CDR3 DNA is TGTGCCAGCAGCTTAGATACAGTGGGCTACAATGAGCAGTTCTTC.

The chain couples TRBV10-2 to TRBJ1-1; no definite D call. Germline CDR1 is WSHSY and CDR2 is SAAADI. V lost 0 bases and J lost 5, with 7 bases in between. CDR3 size: 13 residues. Here the CDR3 DNA reads TGCGCCAGCAGTGAGTCGGCTCAGACTGAAGCTTTCTTT. Its protein is CASSESAQTEAFF.

The chain links TRBV5-4 to TRBJ2-5; D is ambiguous. Trimming shortened V by 1 base and J by 5 bases, and 15 bases separated the two germline ends. CDR3 length: 15 amino acids. Germline V gene data show CDR1 as SGHNT and CDR2 as YYREEE (reference sequence). The CDR3 loop reads CASSLYGPRLETQYF. The DNA of the CDR3 is TGTGCCAGCAGCTTGTACGGACCAAGACTTGAGACCCAGTACTTC.

The chain is built from TRBV7-3 and TRBJ2-2; D might be TRBD1 (6 bases). Trimming shortened V by 1 base and J by 6 bases, and 9 bases separated the two germline ends. Looked up from germline, CDR1 is SGHTA and CDR2 is FQGTGA. The CDR3 loop spans 14 amino acids. As DNA, the CDR3 is TGTGCCAGCAGCTTAAACAGGGCTTCCGGGGAGCTGTTTTTT. It is translated as CASSLNRASGELFF. Looking up the rest from reference TRBV7-3 and TRBJ2-2 gives the full variable domain: GAGVSQTPSNKVTEKGKYVELRCDPISGHTALYWYRQSLGQGPEFLIYFQGTGAADDSGLPNDRFFAVRPEGSVSTLKIQRTERGDSAVYLCASSLNRASGELFFGEGSRLTVL.

This clone was seen once. J is TRBJ2-5 and V is TRBV2; D ambiguous. The CDR3 contains 13 residues. Deletions cut 9 bases from V and 1 base from J, with 12 bases between. Germline assignment: CDR1 SNHLY and CDR2 FYNNEI. The CDR3 DNA reads as TGTGCCAGGGGTGGTGGTAGCCAAGAGACCCAGTACTTC. This gives the protein CARGGGSQETQYF.

This clone was seen only a few times. The chain recombines TRBV27 with TRBJ2-1; D is uncertain. This CDR3 has 11 amino acids. Trimming removed 3 bases at V and 9 bases at J, with 6 bases between. The germline V gene has CDR1 MNHEY and CDR2 SMNVEV (reference sequence). CDR3 in amino acids: CASSLGFEQFF. CDR3 DNA sequence: TGTGCCAGCAGTTTGGGATTTGAGCAGTTCTTC.

The rearrangement links TRBV5-1 to TRBJ2-5; 8 positions agree with TRBD2. Looked up from germline, CDR1 is SGHRS and CDR2 is YFSETQ. The CDR3 consists of 17 residues. J gave up 1 base and V 4 bases, and 12 bases lay outside the gene matches. CDR3 sequence reads: CASSPFVGGGIQETQYF. The CDR3 nucleotides are TGCGCCAGCAGCCCCTTCGTTGGCGGGGGGATCCAAGAGACCCAGTACTTC. Complete variable domain (other parts from reference TRBV5-1 and TRBJ2-5): KAGVTQTPRYLIKTRGQQVTLSCSPISGHRSVSWYQQTPGQGLQFLFEYFSETQRNKGNFPGRFSGRQFSNSRSEMNVSTLELGDSALYLCASSPFVGGGIQETQYFGPGTRLLVL.

This rearrangement joins TRBV6-6 to TRBJ1-1; weak D call: TRBD1 (5 bases). V was clipped by 0 bases and J by 2 bases, with 13 bases between them. The germline V gene has CDR1 MNHNY and CDR2 SVGAGI (reference sequence). This CDR3 comprises 16 residues. The CDR3 nucleotides are TGTGCCAGCAGTTACTCGATCCCCAGGGTTAACACTGAAGCTTTCTTT. As protein: CASSYSIPRVNTEAFF.

The V call is TRBV5-4, the J call TRBJ1-4; perhaps TRBD1 as D (6 bases). Germline CDR1 and CDR2: SGHNT and YYREEE (reference sequence). V lost 4 bases to trimming and J lost 3 bases, with 10 bases between them. CDR3 length: 14 residues. CDR3 residues: CASSKGGANEKLFF. The CDR3 DNA reads as TGTGCCAGCAGCAAAGGGGGGGCTAATGAAAAACTGTTTTTT. Full variable domain (missing parts from reference TRBV5-4 and TRBJ1-4): ETGVTQSPTHLIKTRGQQVTLRCSSQSGHNTVSWYQQALGQGPQFIFQYYREEENGRGNFPPRFSGLQFPNYSSELNVNALELDDSALYLCASSKGGANEKLFFGSGTQLSVL.

With regard to this clone: At one boundary the junction diverges from the germline segment, which might be a read error. V usage is TRBV6-5 and J usage is TRBJ1-4; D not resolved. This CDR3 is built from 14 residues. Per germline, CDR1 MNHEY and CDR2 SVGAGI. The CDR3 region has the DNA TGTGCCAGCAGTTACGGCCCTCAGAATGAAAAACTGCTTTTT. Encoded protein: CASSYGPQNEKLLF.

The chain has TRBV6-6 and TRBJ1-1; tentative D call: TRBD1 (5 bases). The V gene lost 2 bases and the J gene lost 1 base, with 14 bases spanning the gap. CDR1 and CDR2 from the germline V gene are MNHNY and SVGAGI (reference sequence). The CDR3 is made up of 16 amino acids. DNA of the CDR3: TGTGCCAGCAGTTACGGGTTGGGACCGAAGAACACTGAAGCTTTCTTT. As protein: CASSYGLGPKNTEAFF.

The chain combines TRBV27 with TRBJ2-7; 7 bases align to TRBD2. The length of the CDR3 is 14 residues. The junction had 4 bases not matched to a gene; V was cut back by 3 bases and J by 2 bases. Germline V gene lookup returns CDR1 MNHEY and CDR2 SMNVEV (reference sequence). DNA for the CDR3: TGTGCCAGCAGTTTTGGAGGGAGGGCCTACGAGCAGTACTTC. This gives the protein CASSFGGRAYEQYF.

The rearrangement links TRBV30 to TRBJ2-5; tentatively, D is TRBD2 (6 bases). Germline CDR1 is GTSNPN and CDR2 is SVGIG (reference sequence). V lost 5 bases, J lost 5 bases, and 15 bases lay in between. The CDR3 covers 13 residues. For the CDR3, the DNA is TGTGCCTGGTCCGGACTACCGAGGGAGACCCAGTACTTC. It translates to CAWSGLPRETQYF.

This clone was observed a single time. The chain has TRBV15 and TRBJ1-1; D perhaps matches TRBD1 (5 bases). The CDR3 runs 15 residues. Trimming shortened V by 5 bases and J by 7 bases, and 20 bases separated the two germline ends. Looked up from germline, CDR1 is LNHNV and CDR2 is YYDKDF (reference sequence). Here the CDR3 reads CATSGDGVEQDEAFF. CDR3 DNA: TGTGCCACCAGCGGTGACGGGGTCGAACAGGATGAAGCTTTCTTT.

The rearrangement joins TRBV6-1 to TRBJ1-2, with D possibly TRBD1 on 5 matching bases. The CDR3 has 13 residues. V was shortened by 4 bases and J by 4 bases, with 10 bases between the two germline ends. CDR1 and CDR2 from the germline V gene are MNHNS and SASEGT. The DNA of the CDR3 is TGTGCCAGCAGTGTGGGGGGAGGCTATGGCTACACCTTC. It translates to CASSVGGGYGYTF.

This clone was picked up a small number of times. The V call is TRBV7-3, the J call TRBJ1-1; D is unresolved. Germline lookup yields CDR1 SGHTA and CDR2 FQGTGA. This CDR3 region has 13 residues. V was clipped by 1 base and J by 4 bases, with 7 bases between them. The CDR3 DNA sequence: TGTGCCAGCAGCTTAAACCCAGGCACTGAAGCTTTCTTT. This translates into CASSLNPGTEAFF.

The V and J genes are TRBV7-6 and TRBJ2-7; D is perhaps TRBD1 (6 bases). Germline loops: CDR1 SGHVS, CDR2 FNYEAQ. This CDR3 comprises 14 residues. The ends were cut back, 5 bases at V and 1 base at J, with 12 bases in the middle. Here the CDR3 reads CASSTGSPSYEQYF. As DNA, the CDR3 is TGTGCCAGCAGCACAGGGTCCCCATCCTACGAGCAGTACTTC.

This chain connects TRBV27 to TRBJ1-2; TRBD1 matches 9 bases. Looked up from germline, CDR1 is MNHEY and CDR2 is SMNVEV (reference sequence). The CDR3 is 20 residues long. V was clipped by 4 bases and J by 0 bases; unmatched bases: 18. The CDR3 is CASSSHRDRDVPQPNYGYTF. The CDR3 nucleotides read TGTGCCAGCAGTTCCCATAGGGACAGGGACGTCCCCCAACCTAACTATGGCTACACCTTC.